Listed below are T cell receptor beta chains from one sample, sequenced in a study of control samples from healthy donors and cancer patients. Profiling relied on immunoSEQ multiplex PCR, and the TCRdb table lists in-frame clones only, not all of them. The sample lists around 90,000 clones, about 89% occurring once. The specimen was blood. All receptors come from a man aged 30-40 years in good health. Both conserved end residues are part of each CDR3. Fields, in order: J gene, V gene, D gene, clone size, CDR3 protein, CDR3 DNA. The D gene is left open where the match is weak. Size tells how often a clone was seen (once, few, many) or the class of an expanded clone, and some rows leave it out.

TRBJ1-1	TRBV4-1	.	few	CASSQDQGWTEAFF	TGCGCCAGCAGCCAAGATCAGGGATGGACTGAAGCTTTCTTT
TRBJ2-2	TRBV7-9	TRBD2	.	CASATHGLAGGPVTGELFF	TGTGCCAGCGCCACCCACGGACTAGCGGGGGGGCCGGTTACCGGGGAGCTGTTTTTT
TRBJ1-2	TRBV14	TRBD1	.	CASSQGQGYGYTF	TGTGCCAGCAGCCAAGGACAGGGGTATGGCTACACCTTC
TRBJ1-4	TRBV30	.	.	CAWTEGVRTTNEKLFF	TGTGCCTGGACGGAGGGAGTCAGGACAACTAATGAAAAACTGTTTTTT
TRBJ2-7	TRBV5-1	.	few	CASSLFGQGGVQYF	TGCGCCAGCAGCTTGTTCGGACAGGGAGGGGTGCAGTACTTC
TRBJ1-6	TRBV4-1	.	.	CASSQDAYSSYNSPLHF	TGCGCCAGCAGCCAAGATGCTTACAGCTCCTATAATTCACCCCTCCACTTT
TRBJ2-1	TRBV9	.	.	CASSVGSYPYNEQFF	TGTGCCAGCAGCGTAGGGAGCTACCCCTACAATGAGCAGTTCTTC
TRBJ2-1	TRBV30	.	.	CAWSVGGLYNEQFF	TGTGCCTGGAGTGTAGGGGGGCTCTACAATGAGCAGTTCTTC
TRBJ1-1	TRBV5-1	.	.	CASSPGGATEAFF	TGCGCCAGCAGCCCCGGGGGGGCAACTGAAGCTTTCTTT
TRBJ2-7	TRBV30	.	.	CAWSLDLGPYEQYF	TGTGCCTGGAGTCTTGACCTAGGGCCCTACGAGCAGTACTTC
TRBJ2-7	TRBV20-1	.	.	CSASTPSGGQPYEQYF	TGCAGTGCTAGTACTCCCTCGGGGGGACAACCCTACGAGCAGTACTTC
TRBJ1-5	TRBV19	TRBD1	few	CASSIRTGAWEPQHF	TGTGCCAGTAGTATTAGGACAGGCGCTTGGGAGCCCCAGCATTTT
TRBJ1-5	TRBV6-2/TRBV6-3	.	.	CASSYVGVQPQHF	TGTGCCAGCAGTTACGTAGGGGTTCAGCCCCAGCATTTT
TRBJ2-5	TRBV2	.	.	CASREWAGIAQETQYF	TGTGCCAGCAGGGAATGGGCAGGGATAGCACAAGAGACCCAGTACTTC
TRBJ1-1	TRBV7-8	TRBD1	.	CASSGPQGAWTEAFF	TGTGCCAGCAGCGGGCCCCAGGGGGCGTGGACTGAAGCTTTCTTT
TRBJ2-1	TRBV12-1	.	.	CASSPPVAGAPYNEQFF	TGTGCCAGCAGCCCCCCCGTAGCGGGGGCCCCATACAATGAGCAGTTCTTC
TRBJ1-3	TRBV6-5	.	few	CASSYELGNTIYF	TGTGCCAGCAGTTACGAGCTCGGAAACACCATATATTTT
TRBJ2-3	TRBV10-1	TRBD2	.	CASSESAGGLLDTQYF	TGCGCCAGCAGTGAGTCGGCGGGGGGGCTTTTAGATACGCAGTATTTT
TRBJ1-2	TRBV6-5	.	.	CASSYSGAGYGYTF	TGTGCCAGCAGTTACTCCGGGGCCGGATATGGCTACACCTTC
TRBJ2-3	TRBV7-9	TRBD1	.	CASSPPRGQGADTQYF	TGTGCCAGCAGCCCTCCTAGAGGGCAGGGGGCAGATACGCAGTATTTT
TRBJ2-1	TRBV5-6	TRBD2	.	CASSLLAGGIQGEQFF	TGTGCCAGCAGCCTATTAGCGGGGGGGATACAAGGTGAGCAGTTCTTC
TRBJ1-2	TRBV24-1	.	.	CATSAGTPSGYTF	TGTGCCACCAGTGCCGGGACCCCGTCCGGCTACACCTTC
TRBJ1-1	TRBV5-5	.	.	CASSLLTVYTEAFF	TGTGCCAGCAGCTTGCTGACAGTATACACTGAAGCTTTCTTT
TRBJ2-7	TRBV6-5	TRBD1	.	CASSYQRTGGYEQYF	TGTGCCAGCAGTTACCAGCGGACAGGGGGATACGAGCAGTACTTC
TRBJ1-3	TRBV6-5	.	.	CASEHGAGGNTIYF	TGTGCCAGCGAACACGGGGCGGGAGGAAACACCATATATTTT
TRBJ1-1	TRBV3-1/TRBV3-2	.	.	CATSLNTEAFF	TGTGCCACTTCACTGAACACTGAAGCTTTCTTT
TRBJ2-1	TRBV6-2/TRBV6-3	TRBD2	.	CASSWGGTYNEQFF	TGTGCCAGCAGTTGGGGGGGGACCTACAATGAGCAGTTCTTC
TRBJ1-3	TRBV25-1	.	.	CASSDTNDGNTIYF	TGTGCCAGCAGTGACACGAATGACGGAAACACCATATATTTT
TRBJ2-2	TRBV19	.	.	CASSKGTTNTGELFF	TGTGCCAGTAGTAAGGGGACAACGAACACCGGGGAGCTGTTTTTT
TRBJ2-5	TRBV5-1	TRBD2	few	CASSSRTSGLQETQYF	TGCGCCAGCAGCTCAAGGACTAGCGGGCTCCAAGAGACCCAGTACTTC
TRBJ1-3	TRBV9	.	.	CASSVVDGFSGNTIYF	TGTGCCAGCAGCGTAGTGGACGGGTTCTCTGGAAACACCATATATTTT
TRBJ2-6	TRBV30	TRBD2	.	CALPSGGLDRANVLTF	TGTGCCTTACCTAGCGGGGGGCTAGATAGGGCCAACGTCCTGACTTTC
TRBJ1-2	TRBV14	.	.	CASSQDSTALHRNYGYTF	TGTGCCAGCAGCCAAGATTCCACAGCGCTACATCGGAACTATGGCTACACCTTC
TRBJ1-5	TRBV12-3/TRBV12-4	.	.	CASRGTGDQPQHF	TGTGCCAGCAGAGGTACAGGAGATCAGCCCCAGCATTTT
TRBJ2-2	TRBV25-1	.	.	CASSWGLNTGELFF	TGTGCCAGCAGTTGGGGCCTGAACACCGGGGAGCTGTTTTTT
TRBJ2-7	TRBV30	TRBD2	.	CAWSPSGLAGISYEQYF	TGTGCCTGGAGTCCATCCGGACTAGCGGGGATCTCCTACGAGCAGTACTTC
TRBJ2-3	TRBV5-6	TRBD1	.	CASSLDIVGGPQSTDTQYF	TGTGCCAGCAGCTTGGATATCGTAGGGGGCCCCCAAAGCACAGATACGCAGTATTTT
TRBJ1-2	TRBV18	.	.	CASSPRQYSNYGYTF	TGTGCCAGCTCACCCAGACAGTATTCTAACTATGGCTACACCTTC
TRBJ2-5	TRBV9	TRBD1	.	CASSAGSRDRGVTQYF	TGTGCCAGCAGCGCCGGGAGCCGGGACAGGGGGGTGACCCAGTACTTC
TRBJ1-2	TRBV5-6	.	.	CASSMTATGGYTF	TGTGCCAGCAGCATGACCGCGACTGGTGGCTACACCTTC
TRBJ1-1	TRBV10-3	.	.	CAIKTANTEAFF	TGTGCCATCAAAACAGCGAACACTGAAGCTTTCTTT
TRBJ2-5	TRBV2	.	.	CASRRRPPRQETQYF	TGTGCCAGCAGGAGGCGTCCTCCACGGCAAGAGACCCAGTACTTC
TRBJ1-3	TRBV7-9	.	.	CASSYEGGWSGNTIYF	TGTGCCAGCAGCTACGAGGGCGGCTGGTCTGGAAACACCATATATTTT
TRBJ1-1	TRBV11-2	.	.	CASSGQTRAEAFF	TGTGCCAGCAGCGGACAGACTCGGGCTGAAGCTTTCTTT
TRBJ1-1	TRBV11-2	.	.	CASSYVGGLMNTEAFF	TGTGCCAGCAGTTACGTGGGGGGGCTCATGAACACTGAAGCTTTCTTT
TRBJ2-3	TRBV9	TRBD2	once	CASSGASGGGDTQYF	TGTGCCAGCAGCGGTGCGAGCGGGGGAGGAGATACGCAGTATTTT
TRBJ2-1	TRBV5-4	TRBD1	.	CASSQDRGRFNEQFF	TGTGCCAGCAGCCAAGACAGGGGGCGGTTCAATGAGCAGTTCTTC
TRBJ1-5	TRBV14	.	.	CASSLGLGQPQHF	TGTGCCAGCAGCCTCGGACTCGGCCAGCCCCAGCATTTT
TRBJ2-3	TRBV6-4	TRBD2	few	CASSGGATDTQYF	TGTGCCAGCAGCGGGGGGGCCACAGATACGCAGTATTTT
TRBJ1-2	TRBV7-9	.	.	CASSLGPGVYGYTF	TGTGCCAGCAGCTTGGGACCAGGGGTGTATGGCTACACCTTC
TRBJ2-7	TRBV27	.	few	CASSLSAAITYEQYF	TGTGCCAGCAGTTTATCGGCAGCGATAACCTACGAGCAGTACTTC
TRBJ2-3	TRBV4-2	TRBD2	.	CASSQEGRGRGTDTQYF	TGTGCCAGCAGCCAAGAAGGGCGGGGGAGGGGCACAGATACGCAGTATTTT
TRBJ1-1	TRBV9	TRBD1	.	CASSLFQTGSNTEAFF	TGTGCCAGCAGCCTCTTCCAGACAGGGTCGAACACTGAAGCTTTCTTT
TRBJ2-7	TRBV7-9	.	few	CASSHGPYEQYF	TGTGCCAGCAGCCACGGACCGTACGAGCAGTACTTC